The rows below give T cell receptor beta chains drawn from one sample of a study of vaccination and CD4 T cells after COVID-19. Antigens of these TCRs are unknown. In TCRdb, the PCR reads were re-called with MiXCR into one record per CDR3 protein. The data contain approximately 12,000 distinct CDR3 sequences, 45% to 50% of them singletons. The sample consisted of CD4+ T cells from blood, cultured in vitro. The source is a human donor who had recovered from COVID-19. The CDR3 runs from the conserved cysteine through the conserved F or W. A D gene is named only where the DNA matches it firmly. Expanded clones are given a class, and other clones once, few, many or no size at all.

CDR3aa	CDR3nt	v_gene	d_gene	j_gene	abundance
CASSPGGRSGGYTF	TGTGCCAGCAGCCCGGGAGGCAGGTCCGGAGGCTACACCTTC	TRBV7-6	.	TRBJ1-2	few
CASSYTETSGTQYF	TGTGCCAGCAGCTATACCGAGACTAGCGGCACGCAGTATTTT	TRBV7-6	TRBD2	TRBJ2-3	few
CASGSKQPGQGAYEQYF	TGTGCTAGTGGTTCCAAACAACCGGGACAGGGGGCCTACGAGCAGTACTTC	TRBV12-5	TRBD1	TRBJ2-7	.
CASSASTGLGDWNSPLHF	TGTGCCAGCAGTGCCTCTACAGGGTTAGGGGATTGGAATTCACCCCTCCACTTT	TRBV6-1	.	TRBJ1-6	.
CASSYSRTGLSGNTIYF	TGTGCCAGCAGTTACTCGAGGACAGGGCTCTCTGGAAACACCATATATTTT	TRBV6-5	TRBD1	TRBJ1-3	.
CASLSGRRTQYF	TGTGCCAGCCTATCGGGTCGTCGGACCCAGTACTTC	TRBV2	.	TRBJ2-5	.
CASSLGAGEASNQPQHF	TGTGCTAGCAGCTTAGGCGCGGGGGAGGCTAGCAATCAGCCCCAGCATTTT	TRBV7-7	.	TRBJ1-5	.
CASSLAGLGYNEQFF	TGTGCCAGCAGCTTAGCGGGTCTAGGATACAATGAGCAGTTCTTC	TRBV7-9	.	TRBJ2-1	medium-sized
CASSWPGSAEDNTEAFF	TGTGCCAGCAGCTGGCCAGGGAGCGCAGAAGACAACACTGAAGCTTTCTTT	TRBV5-4	.	TRBJ1-1	.
CATSRAGSYNEQFF	TGTGCCACCAGTCGAGCGGGGTCCTACAATGAGCAGTTCTTC	TRBV24-1	TRBD2	TRBJ2-1	.
CAWSANDRGLGYTF	TGTGCCTGGAGTGCTAACGACAGGGGGCTAGGCTACACCTTC	TRBV30	TRBD1	TRBJ1-2	.
CASRGVGDSPLHF	TGTGCCAGCAGGGGGGTCGGCGATTCACCCCTCCACTTT	TRBV6-1	.	TRBJ1-6	few
CASSPGSGNQPQHF	TGTGCCAGCTCACCCGGCAGTGGCAATCAGCCCCAGCATTTT	TRBV18	.	TRBJ1-5	.
CASSLGLYNEQFF	TGTGCTAGCAGCTTAGGACTCTACAATGAGCAGTTCTTC	TRBV7-7	.	TRBJ2-1	few
CSANKDSGNSNQPQHF	TGCAGTGCTAACAAAGACAGTGGAAATAGCAATCAGCCCCAGCATTTT	TRBV20-1	.	TRBJ1-5	medium-sized
CASRRQGNTIYF	TGTGCCAGCAGGAGACAGGGAAACACCATATATTTT	TRBV28	.	TRBJ1-3	.
CASSRWGAPLETQYF	TGTGCCAGCAGCCGCTGGGGGGCTCCACTCGAGACCCAGTACTTC	TRBV7-9	.	TRBJ2-5	.
CASTLAGGFSTYEQYF	TGTGCCAGCACACTAGCGGGAGGTTTCAGCACCTACGAGCAGTACTTC	TRBV2	TRBD2	TRBJ2-7	few
CASSPGQTGNTIYF	TGTGCCAGCTCCCCGGGACAGACCGGAAACACCATATATTTT	TRBV19	TRBD1	TRBJ1-3	.
CSVLTSYNEQFF	TGCAGCGTTCTGACTTCCTACAATGAGCAGTTCTTC	TRBV29-1	.	TRBJ2-1	.
CASSPVGTSGRPLATQYF	TGTGCCAGCAGCCCCGTCGGGACTAGCGGGAGGCCCTTGGCGACCCAGTACTTC	TRBV7-9	TRBD2	TRBJ2-5	.
CASSFGTAKYGYTF	TGTGCCAGCAGTTTTGGGACGGCGAAATATGGCTACACCTTC	TRBV28	.	TRBJ1-2	.
CSAQSGTTNTDTQYF	TGCAGTGCTCAATCCGGGACCACTAACACAGATACGCAGTATTTT	TRBV20-1	.	TRBJ2-3	.
CASSWGSAADTQYF	TGTGCCAGCAGCTGGGGTAGCGCAGCAGATACGCAGTATTTT	TRBV5-6	.	TRBJ2-3	.
CASSLIGPAYEQYF	TGTGCCAGCAGTTTAATTGGGCCCGCCTACGAGCAGTACTTC	TRBV27	.	TRBJ2-7	.
CASSLGTVSYEQYF	TGTGCCAGCAGCTTAGGGACGGTCTCCTACGAGCAGTACTTC	TRBV7-2	.	TRBJ2-7	.
CSARETRGRSIQYF	TGCAGTGCTAGAGAAACAAGGGGCCGGTCCATTCAGTACTTC	TRBV20-1	.	TRBJ2-4	.
CASSPTGAQLIVTEAFF	TGTGCCAGCAGCCCGACCGGGGCCCAGCTGATTGTCACTGAAGCTTTCTTT	TRBV11-1	.	TRBJ1-1	.
CASSLGQNYEQYF	TGTGCCAGCAGCCTGGGACAGAACTACGAGCAGTACTTC	TRBV7-2	TRBD1	TRBJ2-7	.
CASSPTAGDQPQHF	TGTGCCAGCTCACCAACGGCAGGGGATCAGCCCCAGCATTTT	TRBV18	.	TRBJ1-5	few
CASSEPPGELFF	TGTGCCAGCAGCGAACCCCCCGGGGAGCTGTTTTTT	TRBV7-3	.	TRBJ2-2	.
CSAQRARGSGELFF	TGCAGTGCCCAGAGGGCACGGGGAAGCGGGGAGCTGTTTTTT	TRBV20-1	.	TRBJ2-2	.
CASSSRQGGVDTEAFF	TGTGCCAGCAGTTCCCGACAGGGGGGGGTGGATACTGAAGCTTTCTTT	TRBV6-5	TRBD1	TRBJ1-1	.
CASSPQQAPGEQYF	TGTGCCAGCAGCCCCCAGCAGGCCCCGGGCGAGCAGTACTTC	TRBV5-4	.	TRBJ2-7	medium-sized
CASSYSTDTQYF	TGTGCCAGCAGCTACAGCACAGATACGCAGTATTTT	TRBV7-9	.	TRBJ2-3	once
CRIQVLNTEAFF	TGCAGGATTCAGGTACTGAACACTGAAGCTTTCTTT	TRBV20-1	.	TRBJ1-1	few
CASSLSSLGDEQFF	TGTGCCAGCAGCTTATCTAGCCTGGGGGATGAGCAGTTCTTC	TRBV7-2	.	TRBJ2-1	.
CASSEEGGTDTQYF	TGTGCCAGCAGTGAGGAGGGGGGCACAGATACGCAGTATTTT	TRBV6-1	.	TRBJ2-3	.
CSLTGAAMVGNSPLHF	TGCAGTCTGACAGGGGCCGCAATGGTCGGTAATTCACCCCTCCACTTT	TRBV20-1	TRBD1	TRBJ1-6	.